A selection of T cell receptor beta chains follows, all from one sample in a study of shared clonotypes between healthy human individuals. Measured with immunoSEQ multiplex PCR; TCRdb has only the in-frame clones, and not every one. The sample lists approximately 330,000 clones; less than 85% were seen once. Sequenced input: memory CD4+ T cells sorted from blood. The source is a man aged 25-40 years in good health. CDR3s include the opening cysteine and the closing phenylalanine or tryptophan. The order of the fields is D gene, J gene, V gene, clone size, CDR3 protein, CDR3 DNA. D genes are given only for firm matches. Clone size appears in some rows only: once, few, many, or a class for an expanded clone.

d_call: TRBD1
j_call: TRBJ1-2
v_call: TRBV5-8
clone_size: .
cdr3_aa: CASSRGQGAPYGYTF
cdr3_nt: TGTGCCAGCAGTCGTGGGCAGGGGGCTCCCTATGGCTACACCTTC

d_call: .
j_call: TRBJ2-2
v_call: TRBV2
clone_size: .
cdr3_aa: CASGRDATGELFF
cdr3_nt: TGTGCCAGCGGACGGGACGCCACCGGGGAGCTGTTTTTT

d_call: .
j_call: TRBJ2-7
v_call: TRBV6-1
clone_size: .
cdr3_aa: CASSPLAIGYEQYF
cdr3_nt: TGTGCCAGCAGCCCTCTAGCGATCGGCTACGAGCAGTACTTC

d_call: .
j_call: TRBJ1-5
v_call: TRBV28
clone_size: .
cdr3_aa: CASSFDQPQHF
cdr3_nt: TGTGCCAGCAGTTTTGACCAGCCCCAGCATTTT

d_call: TRBD1
j_call: TRBJ1-2
v_call: TRBV30
clone_size: few
cdr3_aa: CAWSLTGGYGYTF
cdr3_nt: TGTGCCTGGAGCCTGACAGGGGGCTATGGCTACACCTTC

d_call: .
j_call: TRBJ2-5
v_call: TRBV5-4
clone_size: .
cdr3_aa: CASSLVGAGETQYF
cdr3_nt: TGTGCCAGCAGCTTGGTAGGGGCCGGTGAGACCCAGTACTTC

d_call: .
j_call: TRBJ1-5
v_call: TRBV6-6
clone_size: .
cdr3_aa: CASSYGMGQPQHF
cdr3_nt: TGTGCCAGCAGTTACGGTATGGGCCAGCCCCAGCATTTT

d_call: .
j_call: TRBJ2-7
v_call: TRBV30
clone_size: .
cdr3_aa: CAWRVPSSYEQYF
cdr3_nt: TGTGCCTGGAGGGTCCCGAGCTCCTACGAGCAGTACTTC

d_call: .
j_call: TRBJ2-5
v_call: TRBV5-1
clone_size: .
cdr3_aa: CASSLDSGRQETQYF
cdr3_nt: TGCGCCAGCAGCTTGGACTCTGGCAGACAAGAGACCCAGTACTTC

d_call: .
j_call: TRBJ1-1
v_call: TRBV11-2
clone_size: once
cdr3_aa: CASSLAGVVEAFF
cdr3_nt: TGTGCCAGCAGCTTAGCAGGGGTGGTAGAAGCTTTCTTT

d_call: TRBD1
j_call: TRBJ1-2
v_call: TRBV28
clone_size: .
cdr3_aa: CASSRIRTGDYGYTF
cdr3_nt: TGTGCCAGCAGCCGGATCCGGACAGGGGACTATGGCTACACCTTC

d_call: .
j_call: TRBJ2-3
v_call: TRBV7-6
clone_size: few
cdr3_aa: CASSPAGTTSTDTQYF
cdr3_nt: TGTGCCAGCAGCCCGGCCGGGACAACAAGCACAGATACGCAGTATTTT

d_call: .
j_call: TRBJ2-7
v_call: TRBV7-9
clone_size: .
cdr3_aa: CASSPRGAYEQYF
cdr3_nt: TGTGCCAGCAGCCCCCGGGGGGCGTACGAGCAGTACTTC

d_call: .
j_call: TRBJ2-4
v_call: TRBV7-8
clone_size: .
cdr3_aa: CASSLDVGDIQYF
cdr3_nt: TGTGCCAGCAGCTTAGATGTGGGGGACATTCAGTACTTC

d_call: TRBD2
j_call: TRBJ2-5
v_call: TRBV4-1
clone_size: .
cdr3_aa: CASSQVGGLETQYF
cdr3_nt: TGCGCCAGCAGCCAAGTCGGGGGGTTGGAGACCCAGTACTTC

d_call: .
j_call: TRBJ2-1
v_call: TRBV30
clone_size: few
cdr3_aa: CAWSSITYNEQFF
cdr3_nt: TGTGCCTGGAGTTCTATAACCTACAATGAGCAGTTCTTC

d_call: TRBD1
j_call: TRBJ1-1
v_call: TRBV28
clone_size: .
cdr3_aa: CASSVEMDRAKTFF
cdr3_nt: TGTGCCAGCAGTGTGGAGATGGACAGGGCCAAAACTTTCTTT

d_call: .
j_call: TRBJ1-1
v_call: TRBV6-1
clone_size: .
cdr3_aa: CASRPGGPYTEAFF
cdr3_nt: TGTGCCAGCAGGCCGGGGGGGCCCTACACTGAAGCTTTCTTT

d_call: TRBD2
j_call: TRBJ2-7
v_call: TRBV7-6
clone_size: .
cdr3_aa: CASSLGPGTSGRAYEQYF
cdr3_nt: TGTGCCAGCAGCTTAGGTCCCGGGACTAGCGGGAGGGCCTACGAGCAGTACTTC

d_call: .
j_call: TRBJ2-5
v_call: TRBV5-1
clone_size: once
cdr3_aa: CASSLASRVTETQYF
cdr3_nt: TGCGCCAGCAGCTTGGCCAGCAGGGTCACTGAGACCCAGTACTTC

d_call: TRBD2
j_call: TRBJ2-4
v_call: TRBV6-1
clone_size: few
cdr3_aa: CASIWGGAKNIQYF
cdr3_nt: TGTGCCAGCATATGGGGGGGAGCCAAAAACATTCAGTACTTC

d_call: .
j_call: TRBJ1-2
v_call: TRBV2
clone_size: .
cdr3_aa: CASSEVEGEGGYTF
cdr3_nt: TGTGCCAGCAGTGAAGTGGAGGGGGAAGGAGGCTACACCTTC

d_call: .
j_call: TRBJ2-5
v_call: TRBV19
clone_size: .
cdr3_aa: CASSIGSGATETQYF
cdr3_nt: TGTGCCAGTAGTATAGGTTCGGGGGCGACCGAGACCCAGTACTTC

d_call: .
j_call: TRBJ1-4
v_call: TRBV15
clone_size: .
cdr3_aa: CATSIGGTLRATNEKLFF
cdr3_nt: TGTGCCACCAGCATAGGGGGTACTCTGAGGGCAACTAATGAAAAACTGTTTTTT

d_call: .
j_call: TRBJ2-1
v_call: TRBV4-1
clone_size: .
cdr3_aa: CASSQGSRFGDNEQFF
cdr3_nt: TGCGCCAGCAGCCAAGGGAGCCGTTTTGGCGACAATGAGCAGTTCTTC

d_call: .
j_call: TRBJ2-7
v_call: TRBV5-8
clone_size: few
cdr3_aa: CASSRRVRDGYEQYF
cdr3_nt: TGTGCCAGCAGCCGTCGGGTGAGGGACGGCTACGAGCAGTACTTC

d_call: TRBD1
j_call: TRBJ2-3
v_call: TRBV18
clone_size: once
cdr3_aa: CASSPRTGSKDTQYF
cdr3_nt: TGTGCCAGCTCACCTCGGACAGGGTCAAAAGATACGCAGTATTTT

d_call: .
j_call: TRBJ2-1
v_call: TRBV5-1
clone_size: .
cdr3_aa: CASSLVPVSNEQFF
cdr3_nt: TGCGCCAGCAGCTTGGTACCAGTATCGAATGAGCAGTTCTTC

d_call: .
j_call: TRBJ2-2
v_call: TRBV18
clone_size: .
cdr3_aa: CASSPQGGTGELFF
cdr3_nt: TGTGCCAGCTCACCACAGGGAGGCACCGGGGAGCTGTTTTTT

d_call: TRBD2
j_call: TRBJ2-1
v_call: TRBV5-1
clone_size: once
cdr3_aa: CASSQLTSGKSDEQFF
cdr3_nt: TGCGCCAGCAGCCAATTGACTAGCGGGAAGTCTGATGAGCAGTTCTTC

d_call: .
j_call: TRBJ2-1
v_call: TRBV9
clone_size: .
cdr3_aa: CASSVGPQLGNEQFF
cdr3_nt: TGTGCCAGCAGCGTAGGACCGCAACTAGGTAATGAGCAGTTCTTC

d_call: TRBD2
j_call: TRBJ2-5
v_call: TRBV4-3
clone_size: few
cdr3_aa: CASSHLSGEETQYF
cdr3_nt: TGCGCCAGCAGCCACCTCAGCGGGGAAGAGACCCAGTACTTC

d_call: .
j_call: TRBJ1-2
v_call: TRBV5-1
clone_size: .
cdr3_aa: CASSLEGEGDGYTF
cdr3_nt: TGCGCCAGCAGCTTGGAAGGGGAGGGGGATGGCTACACCTTC

d_call: TRBD1
j_call: TRBJ2-2
v_call: TRBV7-7
clone_size: .
cdr3_aa: CASSPRTGGVTGELFF
cdr3_nt: TGTGCTAGCAGCCCTCGGACAGGGGGCGTCACCGGGGAGCTGTTTTTT

d_call: TRBD2
j_call: TRBJ2-7
v_call: TRBV7-6
clone_size: .
cdr3_aa: CASSSGLAIEYEQYF
cdr3_nt: TGTGCCAGCAGCTCTGGACTAGCGATCGAATACGAGCAGTACTTC

d_call: TRBD2
j_call: TRBJ2-7
v_call: TRBV27
clone_size: few
cdr3_aa: CASSLGLAGKAYGRQYF
cdr3_nt: TGTGCCAGCAGTTTGGGACTAGCGGGAAAGGCCTACGGCCGGCAGTACTTC

d_call: TRBD2
j_call: TRBJ2-7
v_call: TRBV11-2
clone_size: once
cdr3_aa: CASSPREGSYEQYF
cdr3_nt: TGTGCCAGCAGCCCCCGGGAGGGCAGCTACGAGCAGTACTTC

d_call: .
j_call: TRBJ1-5
v_call: TRBV28
clone_size: once
cdr3_aa: CASNRLNQPQHF
cdr3_nt: TGTGCCAGCAATCGGCTCAATCAGCCCCAGCATTTT

d_call: .
j_call: TRBJ2-7
v_call: TRBV7-9
clone_size: .
cdr3_aa: CASSSILQGTAPYEQYF
cdr3_nt: TGTGCCAGCAGCTCAATTCTACAGGGAACGGCCCCTTACGAGCAGTACTTC

d_call: .
j_call: TRBJ2-3
v_call: TRBV7-2
clone_size: .
cdr3_aa: CASSKTGLTPTDTQYF
cdr3_nt: TGTGCCAGCAGTAAGACGGGACTCACCCCCACAGATACGCAGTATTTT

d_call: TRBD2
j_call: TRBJ2-5
v_call: TRBV9
clone_size: .
cdr3_aa: CASSPRSGRTGETQYF
cdr3_nt: TGTGCCAGCAGCCCCCGTAGCGGGAGAACTGGAGAGACCCAGTACTTC

d_call: TRBD1
j_call: TRBJ1-2
v_call: TRBV9
clone_size: .
cdr3_aa: CASSVLQGANYGYTF
cdr3_nt: TGTGCCAGCAGCGTACTTCAGGGGGCCAACTATGGCTACACCTTC

d_call: .
j_call: TRBJ2-7
v_call: TRBV29-1
clone_size: .
cdr3_aa: CSVGLVDNEQYF
cdr3_nt: TGCAGCGTTGGTTTGGTGGATAACGAGCAGTACTTC

d_call: .
j_call: TRBJ1-1
v_call: TRBV11-2
clone_size: .
cdr3_aa: CASSLAGLNTEAFF
cdr3_nt: TGTGCCAGCAGCTTAGCAGGCCTAAACACTGAAGCTTTCTTT

d_call: .
j_call: TRBJ2-1
v_call: TRBV5-1
clone_size: .
cdr3_aa: CASSKDMSEQFF
cdr3_nt: TGCGCCAGCAGCAAAGATATGAGTGAGCAGTTCTTC

d_call: .
j_call: TRBJ2-7
v_call: TRBV7-3
clone_size: many
cdr3_aa: CASSLEPRLEQYF
cdr3_nt: TGTGCCAGCAGCTTAGAGCCGAGGTTAGAGCAGTACTTC

d_call: TRBD2
j_call: TRBJ2-3
v_call: TRBV2
clone_size: .
cdr3_aa: CASSAGREPSTDTQYF
cdr3_nt: TGTGCCAGCAGTGCCGGGAGGGAGCCTAGCACAGATACGCAGTATTTT

d_call: .
j_call: TRBJ2-6
v_call: TRBV7-2
clone_size: once
cdr3_aa: CASSLYSRSSGANVLTF
cdr3_nt: TGTGCCAGCAGCTTATACTCCCGGAGCTCTGGGGCCAACGTCCTGACTTTC

d_call: .
j_call: TRBJ2-3
v_call: TRBV5-1
clone_size: .
cdr3_aa: CASSRAGTQVTDTQYF
cdr3_nt: TGCGCCAGCAGCCGCGCCGGGACCCAGGTCACAGATACGCAGTATTTT

d_call: .
j_call: TRBJ2-5
v_call: TRBV5-5
clone_size: .
cdr3_aa: CASSLVQSQETQYF
cdr3_nt: TGTGCCAGCAGCTTGGTCCAAAGTCAGGAGACCCAGTACTTC

d_call: .
j_call: TRBJ2-6
v_call: TRBV28
clone_size: .
cdr3_aa: CATSSVTPSDGANVLTF
cdr3_nt: TGTGCCACCTCTTCCGTGACCCCTAGCGATGGGGCCAACGTCCTGACTTTC

d_call: .
j_call: TRBJ1-1
v_call: TRBV6-1
clone_size: few
cdr3_aa: CASSERRRGRYTEAFF
cdr3_nt: TGTGCCAGCAGTGAAAGGAGGCGGGGCAGATACACTGAAGCTTTCTTT

d_call: .
j_call: TRBJ1-2
v_call: TRBV5-8
clone_size: .
cdr3_aa: CASSAGGRLNYGYTF
cdr3_nt: TGTGCCAGCAGCGCCGGAGGGAGACTCAACTATGGCTACACCTTC

d_call: TRBD2
j_call: TRBJ2-5
v_call: TRBV7-9
clone_size: once
cdr3_aa: CASSLARGLAGPYRETQYF
cdr3_nt: TGTGCCAGCAGCTTAGCGAGAGGGCTAGCGGGACCCTACCGGGAGACCCAGTACTTC

d_call: TRBD1
j_call: TRBJ2-2
v_call: TRBV19
clone_size: few
cdr3_aa: CASSLDRGNTGELFF
cdr3_nt: TGTGCCAGTAGCCTCGACAGGGGGAACACCGGGGAGCTGTTTTTT

d_call: TRBD2
j_call: TRBJ2-7
v_call: TRBV27
clone_size: many
cdr3_aa: CASGSLAGAPNSYEQYF
cdr3_nt: TGTGCCAGCGGATCACTAGCGGGAGCACCTAACTCCTACGAGCAGTACTTC

d_call: .
j_call: TRBJ2-3
v_call: TRBV27
clone_size: .
cdr3_aa: CASSFGRNTDTQYF
cdr3_nt: TGTGCCAGCAGTTTCGGGAGAAACACAGATACGCAGTATTTT